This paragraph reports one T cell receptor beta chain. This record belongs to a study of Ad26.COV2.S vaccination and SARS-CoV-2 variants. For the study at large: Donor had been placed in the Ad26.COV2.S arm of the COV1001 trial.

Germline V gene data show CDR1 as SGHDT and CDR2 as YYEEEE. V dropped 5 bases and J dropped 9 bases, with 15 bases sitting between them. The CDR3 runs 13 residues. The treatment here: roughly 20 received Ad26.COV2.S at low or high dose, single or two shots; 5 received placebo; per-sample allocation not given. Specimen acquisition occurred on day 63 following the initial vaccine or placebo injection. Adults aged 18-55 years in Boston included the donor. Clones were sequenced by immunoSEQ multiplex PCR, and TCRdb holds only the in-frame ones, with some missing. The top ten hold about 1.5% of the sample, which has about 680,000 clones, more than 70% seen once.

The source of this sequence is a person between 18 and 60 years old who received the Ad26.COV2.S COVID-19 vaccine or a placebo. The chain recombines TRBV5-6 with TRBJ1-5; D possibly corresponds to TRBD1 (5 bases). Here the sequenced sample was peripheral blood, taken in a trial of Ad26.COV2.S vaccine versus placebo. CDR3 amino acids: CASSGHFSGPQHF. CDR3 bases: TGTGCCAGCAGTGGACATTTCTCGGGGCCCCAGCATTTT.